The entry that follows covers one T cell receptor beta chain sequence. The data originate from a study of blood T cell repertoires in COVID-19. About the study: Italy, Spain and the United States were the sources of the convalescent and acute COVID-19 samples.

Enrollees, roughly 18 to 95 years old, lived in about two dozen US areas. Only in-frame clones appear in the TCRdb table, and some are missing; sequencing was by immunoSEQ multiplex PCR. The top ten clones hold about 11% of a sample with more than 150,000 clones, roughly 80% of them seen once. The sequenced sample was PBMCs or T cells enriched from blood (not recorded which). The clonotype originates from a man aged 35-49 years who had recovered from COVID-19.

In nucleotides, the CDR3 is TGTGCCAGCAGCGTTTTTGGTCTAGCGGGAAACACCGGGGAGCTGTTTTTT. The encoded protein is CASSVFGLAGNTGELFF. The rearrangement links TRBV9 to TRBJ2-2; 9 nucleotides line up with TRBD2. J was trimmed by 2 bases and V by 2 bases; bases with no gene match: 7. In germline, CDR1 is SGDLS, CDR2 YYNGEE. There are 17 residues in the CDR3.